This is a list of T cell receptor beta chains from one sample in a study of T cells in localized non-small cell lung cancer. Assay used: immunoSEQ multiplex PCR; TCRdb lists only in-frame clones, some missing. The table includes 50,000 to 65,000 clones, about 78% detected once. The source was PBMCs, collected before any cancer treatment. Receptor source: a woman aged 35 to 69 with stage II lung adenocarcinoma. Each CDR3 is given with its conserved first and last residue. The order of the fields is D gene, J gene, V gene, clone size, CDR3 protein, CDR3 DNA. The D gene is left open where the match is weak. Clone size is given for some rows only: seen once, a few or many times, or a class if the clone is expanded.

TRBD1 | TRBJ1-2 | TRBV15 | NA | CATSFTGQDGYTF | TGTGCCACCAGCTTCACCGGACAGGATGGCTACACCTTC
TRBD2 | TRBJ2-3 | TRBV9 | NA | CASSAASGGATDTQYF | TGTGCCAGCAGCGCAGCTAGCGGGGGGGCGACAGATACGCAGTATTTT
NA | TRBJ2-2 | TRBV6-4 | few | CASSDSGDTGELFF | TGTGCCAGCAGTGACTCGGGGGACACCGGGGAGCTGTTTTTT
NA | TRBJ1-1 | TRBV25-1 | NA | CASSGGSITEAFF | TGTGCCAGCAGTGGAGGAAGCATTACTGAAGCTTTCTTT
NA | TRBJ2-2 | TRBV19 | NA | CASRVKKSGELFF | TGTGCCAGTAGGGTCAAGAAATCCGGGGAGCTGTTTTTT
NA | TRBJ2-7 | TRBV19 | once | CASSIAPSYEQYF | TGTGCCAGTAGTATAGCCCCCAGCTACGAGCAGTACTTC
NA | TRBJ2-3 | TRBV5-1 | NA | CASSLTTDTQYF | TGCGCCAGCAGCTTAACTACAGATACGCAGTATTTT
TRBD1 | TRBJ1-4 | TRBV5-6 | NA | CASSTIQGTNEKLFF | TGTGCCAGCAGCACCATACAGGGGACTAATGAAAAACTGTTTTTT
TRBD2 | TRBJ2-1 | TRBV19 | NA | CASSAIAGGRHEQFF | TGTGCCAGTAGTGCGATAGCGGGGGGGCGACATGAGCAGTTCTTC
TRBD1 | TRBJ2-7 | TRBV6-5 | NA | CASSQQGWDEQYF | TGTGCCAGCAGTCAACAGGGGTGGGACGAGCAGTACTTC
NA | TRBJ1-4 | TRBV15 | NA | CATSTDGTARRKLFF | TGTGCCACCAGCACCGACGGGACTGCCCGTCGAAAACTGTTTTTT
NA | TRBJ1-1 | TRBV7-2 | NA | CASSLDSPALNTEAFF | TGTGCCAGCAGCTTAGATTCGCCAGCTTTGAACACTGAAGCTTTCTTT
NA | TRBJ1-4 | TRBV5-1 | NA | CASSTSGTNEKLFF | TGCGCCAGCAGCACTTCCGGGACGAATGAAAAACTGTTTTTT
NA | TRBJ2-7 | TRBV7-2 | NA | CASSLGSAGTAYEQYF | TGTGCCAGCAGCTTAGGGTCCGCGGGGACGGCCTACGAGCAGTACTTC
NA | TRBJ1-5 | TRBV10-2 | NA | CASSDAGGNQPQHF | TGCGCCAGCAGTGATGCCGGGGGGAATCAGCCCCAGCATTTT
NA | TRBJ2-3 | TRBV29-1 | NA | CSVVDSLSSTDTQYF | TGCAGCGTTGTGGACAGCCTTTCTAGCACAGATACGCAGTATTTT
NA | TRBJ1-4 | TRBV6-1 | few | CASSEAQGLNEKLFF | TGTGCCAGCAGTGAAGCTCAGGGACTTAATGAAAAACTGTTTTTT
NA | TRBJ2-5 | TRBV9 | few | CASSHSGDDTLETQYF | TGTGCCAGCAGCCACTCCGGGGACGATACCCTAGAGACCCAGTACTTC
NA | TRBJ1-1 | TRBV10-2 | NA | CASAQGPPPAEAFF | TGCGCCAGCGCTCAGGGACCTCCACCGGCTGAAGCTTTCTTT
TRBD1 | TRBJ2-7 | TRBV27 | NA | CASSSDRLSSYEQYF | TGTGCCAGCAGTTCGGACAGGCTGAGCTCCTACGAGCAGTACTTC
NA | TRBJ2-7 | TRBV6-5 | NA | CASSIQQQSSYEQYF | TGTGCCAGCAGTATTCAACAGCAAAGCTCCTACGAGCAGTACTTC
NA | TRBJ2-1 | TRBV15 | NA | CATSSTSLGKDTNEQFF | TGTGCCACCAGCTCGACCTCACTAGGGAAAGATACGAATGAGCAGTTCTTC
TRBD1 | TRBJ1-2 | TRBV6-5 | NA | CASSRTGFGYGYTF | TGTGCCAGCAGCCGGACAGGATTTGGCTATGGCTACACCTTC
TRBD1 | TRBJ1-1 | TRBV9 | NA | CASSPGQGWDTEAFF | TGTGCCAGCAGCCCGGGACAGGGTTGGGACACTGAAGCTTTCTTT
TRBD2 | TRBJ2-1 | TRBV29-1 | NA | CSFALAGGSYNEQFF | TGCAGCTTCGCCCTAGCGGGGGGCTCCTACAATGAGCAGTTCTTC
TRBD1 | TRBJ1-5 | TRBV5-1 | NA | CASSDGTGSQPQHF | TGCGCCAGCAGCGACGGGACAGGGAGTCAGCCCCAGCATTTT
TRBD2 | TRBJ2-5 | TRBV6-5 | few | CASSQTSGGGETQYF | TGTGCCAGCAGCCAGACTAGCGGGGGAGGGGAGACCCAGTACTTC
NA | TRBJ2-1 | TRBV4-1 | few | CASSQAGFSYNEQFF | TGCGCCAGCAGCCAAGCTGGCTTCTCCTACAATGAGCAGTTCTTC
NA | TRBJ2-7 | TRBV27 | NA | CASSPGRGREQYF | TGTGCCAGCAGTCCCGGAAGGGGACGCGAGCAGTACTTC
NA | TRBJ2-7 | TRBV28 | NA | CASSFATYEQYF | TGTGCCAGCAGTTTCGCCACCTACGAGCAGTACTTC
NA | TRBJ2-7 | TRBV7-2 | few | CASSLGGTSSYEQYF | TGTGCCAGCAGCTTAGGAGGCACTAGCTCCTACGAGCAGTACTTC
NA | TRBJ2-3 | TRBV7-3 | NA | CASSSLLNTDTQYF | TGTGCCAGCAGTTCCCTGTTGAACACAGATACGCAGTATTTT
TRBD2 | TRBJ2-5 | TRBV19 | once | CASSKGGGAETQYF | TGTGCCAGTAGTAAGGGCGGGGGGGCGGAGACCCAGTACTTC
TRBD1 | TRBJ2-1 | TRBV19 | NA | CATAPRDRLAPEQFF | TGTGCCACCGCCCCCCGGGACAGGCTCGCCCCTGAGCAGTTCTTC
TRBD1 | TRBJ1-5 | TRBV5-6 | few | CASSDQGASQPQHF | TGTGCCAGCAGCGACCAGGGGGCGAGTCAGCCCCAGCATTTT
NA | TRBJ1-1 | TRBV5-4 | NA | CASSWMRGEAFF | TGTGCCAGCAGCTGGATGAGGGGTGAAGCTTTCTTT
NA | TRBJ1-5 | TRBV28 | NA | CASLYSVTQPQHF | TGTGCCAGCCTATACAGTGTAACTCAGCCCCAGCATTTT
NA | TRBJ2-2 | TRBV18 | NA | CASSDRVQTGELFF | TGTGCCAGCTCAGACAGAGTACAAACCGGGGAGCTGTTTTTT
TRBD2 | TRBJ2-3 | TRBV6-5 | NA | CASRDSSGATDTQYF | TGTGCCAGCAGAGATTCTAGCGGGGCCACAGATACGCAGTATTTT
TRBD1 | TRBJ2-7 | TRBV2 | once | CATLLDRASYEQYF | TGTGCCACCTTACTGGACAGGGCCTCCTACGAGCAGTACTTC
NA | TRBJ1-4 | TRBV28 | NA | CASSSLGTTNEKLFF | TGTGCCAGCAGTTCATTGGGGACAACTAATGAAAAACTGTTTTTT
NA | TRBJ1-1 | TRBV6-5 | NA | CASMHGRSDTEAFF | TGTGCCAGCATGCACGGACGGTCCGACACTGAAGCTTTCTTT
NA | TRBJ2-5 | TRBV2 | NA | CASRELGYETQYF | TGTGCCAGTAGAGAGTTGGGGTACGAGACCCAGTACTTC
NA | TRBJ1-2 | TRBV6-5 | NA | CASSLNRVRHTF | TGTGCCAGCAGCTTAAACCGGGTTCGTCACACCTTC
NA | TRBJ2-3 | TRBV12-5 | NA | CASGLGTVVDTQYF | TGTGCTAGTGGTCTTGGGACGGTAGTCGATACGCAGTATTTT
NA | TRBJ2-3 | TRBV7-9 | NA | CASSLVTTDTQYF | TGTGCCAGCAGCTTAGTTACCACAGATACGCAGTATTTT
NA | TRBJ2-5 | TRBV4-1 | NA | CASSQQAGYQETQYF | TGCGCCAGCAGCCAGCAGGCAGGGTACCAAGAGACCCAGTACTTC
TRBD1 | TRBJ2-5 | TRBV4-2 | NA | CASSQDLGQGAGETQYF | TGTGCCAGCAGCCAAGATCTTGGACAGGGGGCCGGGGAGACCCAGTACTTC
TRBD1 | TRBJ1-3 | TRBV28 | NA | CASSLGQEHTIYF | TGTGCCAGCAGTCTAGGACAGGAACACACCATATATTTT
NA | TRBJ2-2 | TRBV7-2 | NA | CASSPGVYTGELFF | TGTGCCAGCAGCCCGGGGGTCTACACCGGGGAGCTGTTTTTT
NA | TRBJ1-4 | TRBV5-6 | NA | CASSQREKLFF | TGTGCCAGCAGCCAGCGTGAAAAACTGTTTTTT
TRBD1 | TRBJ1-1 | TRBV4-2 | NA | CASSQVSQGAIEAFF | TGTGCCAGCAGCCAAGTATCACAGGGGGCGATTGAAGCTTTCTTT
NA | TRBJ2-3 | TRBV2 | NA | CASSETGGPNPQYF | TGTGCCAGCAGTGAAACTGGGGGCCCGAACCCGCAGTATTTT
NA | TRBJ1-1 | TRBV19 | NA | CASSIIESEGHPNTEAFF | TGTGCCAGTAGTATAATCGAAAGTGAGGGACATCCAAACACTGAAGCTTTCTTT
NA | TRBJ2-5 | TRBV28 | NA | CASTVGGQETQYF | TGTGCCAGCACCGTCGGGGGCCAAGAGACCCAGTACTTC